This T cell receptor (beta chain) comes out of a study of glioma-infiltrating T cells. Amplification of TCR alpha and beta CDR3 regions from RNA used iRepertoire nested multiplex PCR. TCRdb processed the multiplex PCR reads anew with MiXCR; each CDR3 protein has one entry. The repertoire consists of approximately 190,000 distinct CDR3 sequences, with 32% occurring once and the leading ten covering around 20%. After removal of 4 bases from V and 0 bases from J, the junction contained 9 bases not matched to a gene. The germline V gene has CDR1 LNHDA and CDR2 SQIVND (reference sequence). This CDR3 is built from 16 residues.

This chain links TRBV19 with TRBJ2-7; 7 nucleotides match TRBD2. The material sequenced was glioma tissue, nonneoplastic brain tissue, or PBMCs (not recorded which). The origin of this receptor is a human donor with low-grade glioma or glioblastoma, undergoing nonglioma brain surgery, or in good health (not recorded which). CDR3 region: CASSSASGGSSYEQYF. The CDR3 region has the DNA TGTGCCAGTAGTAGTGCCAGCGGCGGGAGCTCCTACGAGCAGTACTTC.